This is a list of T cell receptor beta chains from one sample in a study of cytomegalovirus exposure and HLA in healthy donors. Generated by immunoSEQ multiplex PCR, the TCRdb table keeps only in-frame clones and is missing some. The table lists 160,000 or so clones, 75% to 80% of them singletons, with just under 6.5% in the top ten. Source material: PBMCs. These receptors were obtained from a man aged 40-49 years in good health and CMV-seropositive. Both conserved end residues are part of each CDR3. The D gene is left open where the match is weak.

TRBJ2-3 | - | TRBV6-1 | TGTGCCAGCACGGCGCAAGGGGCGAGCACAGATACGCAGTATTTT | CASTAQGASTDTQYF
TRBJ2-7 | - | TRBV5-5 | TGTGCCAGCAGCTTGGATATTGCCCTCGGCGAGCAGTACTTC | CASSLDIALGEQYF
TRBJ1-5 | TRBD1 | TRBV6-5 | TGTGCCAGCAGTTCCGTGACAGGGTATAGCAATCAGCCCCAGCATTTT | CASSSVTGYSNQPQHF
TRBJ2-1 | - | TRBV11-3 | TGTGCCAGCAGCTCCTTAAACGAGGGTGAGCAGTTCTTC | CASSSLNEGEQFF
TRBJ1-4 | TRBD1 | TRBV5-1 | TGCGCCAGCAGCTTGAGCACAGGGGTTGAAAAACTGTTTTTT | CASSLSTGVEKLFF
TRBJ2-6 | - | TRBV28 | TGTGCCAGCACCAGGGGGGATAGTGGGGCCAACGTCCTGACTTTC | CASTRGDSGANVLTF
TRBJ1-1 | TRBD1 | TRBV5-1 | TGCGCCAGCAGCTCGGGAGGGGACAGGGGCTTCACTGAAGCTTTCTTT | CASSSGGDRGFTEAFF
TRBJ2-7 | - | TRBV11-2 | TGTGCCAGCAGCTTAGCCAGGGGATCCTACGAGCAGTACTTC | CASSLARGSYEQYF
TRBJ2-3 | - | TRBV7-6 | TGTGCCAGCAGCTCCGGCCGGCTAGCGACCACAGATACGCAGTATTTT | CASSSGRLATTDTQYF
TRBJ1-5 | - | TRBV7-8 | TGTGCCAGCAGCTTAGAATCACAGGGTTTTAGGCCCCAGCATTTT | CASSLESQGFRPQHF
TRBJ2-2 | - | TRBV9 | TGTGCCAGCAGCGCTCGGTCAGGTATCAACACCGGGGAGCTGTTTTTT | CASSARSGINTGELFF
TRBJ1-1 | - | TRBV28 | TGTGCCAGCAGTTTCCTACGCGGGGGAACTGAAGCTTTCTTT | CASSFLRGGTEAFF
TRBJ1-2 | TRBD1 | TRBV28 | TGTGCCAGCAGTTCACCGGGACAGGGGGCGCTGGGGTCAGGGGGCTACACCTTC | CASSSPGQGALGSGGYTF
TRBJ2-3 | - | TRBV7-9 | TGTGCCAGCAGCTCCACCTTAGAGAGGCAGTATTTT | CASSSTLERQYF
TRBJ1-6 | TRBD1 | TRBV2 | TGTGCCAGCGGGACAGGGGTGAGTTCACCCCTCCACTTT | CASGTGVSSPLHF
TRBJ2-3 | TRBD2 | TRBV6-1 | TGTGCCAGCAGTGAATGGTCTAGCGGGAGAGCAGATACGCAGTATTTT | CASSEWSSGRADTQYF
TRBJ2-2 | TRBD1 | TRBV5-5 | TGTGCCAGCAGCTTACTGCCGCTTGACAGGGGGCGAGGGGAGCTGTTTTTT | CASSLLPLDRGRGELFF
TRBJ2-1 | - | TRBV27 | TGTGCCAGCAGTTTAGGGACTCGATCCTACAATGAGCAGTTCTTC | CASSLGTRSYNEQFF
TRBJ2-7 | TRBD2 | TRBV30 | TGTGCCTGGAGTCAGGGAGGGACTGCGCAGTACTTC | CAWSQGGTAQYF
TRBJ1-2 | TRBD1 | TRBV18 | TGTGCCAGCTCCGCGACCGAGACAGGGAACTATGGCTACACCTTC | CASSATETGNYGYTF